This T cell receptor beta chain originates from a study of blood T cell repertoires in COVID-19. Across the study: Donors in the United States, Italy and Spain gave samples during acute or convalescent COVID-19. The cDNA or gDNA used as material had been derived from T cells, B-cell-depleted T cells, or PBMCs.

Germline V gene data show CDR1 as SEHNR and CDR2 as FQNEAQ (reference sequence). The J segment lost 8 bases and the V segment lost 3 bases, leaving 6 bases of the junction unmatched. The CDR3 runs 14 residues. Authors' data handling: Amplified reference gene primers provided the basis for estimating nucleated cell counts. TCRdb's copy holds only in-frame clones and misses some; the assay was immunoSEQ multiplex PCR. V and J calls and clone size are as listed in that table; D and trimming were resolved from the DNA. The data show 190,000 or so clones, with around nine tenths seen just once and around 7% held by the top ten.

The TCR comes from a man between 40 and 49 years old with acute or convalescent COVID-19. The chain is built from TRBV7-9 and TRBJ1-4; TRBD1 agrees at 7 bases. Sequencing input: peripheral blood. Written as DNA, the CDR3 is TGTGCCAGCAGCTTTGGAGGGGGCCGGGAAAAACTGTTTTTT. It translates to CASSFGGGREKLFF.